Each of the 27 T cell receptor beta chains below was sequenced from the same sample in a study of blood T cell repertoires in COVID-19. The table came from immunoSEQ multiplex PCR; TCRdb's copy has only in-frame clones and leaves some out. Of approximately 88,000 clones in the sample, about three quarters were seen once. Input material: peripheral blood. These receptors all come from a man aged 50 or older who had recovered from COVID-19.

V gene TRBV2 combines with J gene TRBJ2-5, with TRBD2 matching over 8 bases. Trimming removed 4 bases from V and 3 bases from J; junction bases left unmatched: 4. CDR1 and CDR2 (germline): SNHLY, FYNNEI. This CDR3 has 14 residues. CDR3 sequence reads: CASSGSGGEETQYF. CDR3 in DNA: TGTGCCAGCAGTGGATCGGGAGGGGAAGAGACCCAGTACTTC.

This clone was seen just once. The V gene is TRBV6-5, the J gene TRBJ2-7; D uncertain. Trimming left V 6 bases short and J 7 bases short, with 10 bases between. The CDR3 is made up of 11 amino acids. Germline CDR1 reads MNHEY; CDR2 reads SVGAGI. The CDR3 loop reads CASSQLGEQYF. In nucleotides, the CDR3 is TGTGCCAGCAGCCAACTCGGGGAGCAGTACTTC.

This rearrangement joins TRBV19 to TRBJ1-1; D is possibly TRBD1 (6 bases). CDR3 length: 14 amino acids. Germline assignment: CDR1 LNHDA and CDR2 SQIVND (reference sequence). Trimming took 3 bases from V and 5 from J, leaving 13 bases between them. The CDR3 sequence is CASSILGGWTEAFF. CDR3 in DNA: TGTGCCAGTAGTATTTTAGGGGGTTGGACTGAAGCTTTCTTT.

This chain uses TRBV3-1 (or the pseudogene TRBV3-2) with TRBJ2-7; TRBD1 aligns across 8 bases. There are 13 residues in the CDR3. The V segment lost 2 bases and the J segment 6 bases; nucleotides outside the gene matches: 3. The germline CDR1 and CDR2 sequences are LGHDT and YNNKEL (reference sequence). In DNA, the CDR3 is TGTGCCAGCAGCCAACAGGGGGCGGGCGAGCAGTACTTC. Translation: CASSQQGAGEQYF.

The V call is TRBV5-5, the J call TRBJ1-6; D not resolved. Germline CDR1 and CDR2: SGHKS and YYEKEE (reference sequence). Trimming took off 1 base at V and 0 bases at J, with 8 bases between the two ends. This CDR3 is 16 amino acids long. The CDR3 spells CASSLQASSYNSPLHF. The CDR3 DNA reads TGTGCCAGCAGCTTGCAGGCGAGCTCCTATAATTCACCCCTCCACTTT.

This clone was counted a few times. The J gene is TRBJ1-2, the V gene TRBV6-2 or TRBV6-3, with TRBD1 identical over 7 bases. The length of the CDR3 is 16 residues. CDR1 and CDR2 from the germline V gene are MNHEY and SVGEGT. Losses at the gene ends were 0 bases for V and 8 bases for J; bases not matched to a gene: 12. CDR3 DNA sequence: TGTGCCAGCAGTTACTCGGGTAGGGGGCAAGCGAGCGGCTACACCTTC. Translated, it gives CASSYSGRGQASGYTF.

The chain links TRBV5-6 to TRBJ1-2; D might be TRBD1 (6 bases). Trimming pared 3 bases from V and 8 bases from J, leaving 11 bases between. The CDR3 length is 12 residues. CDR1 and CDR2 from the germline V gene are SGHDT and YYEEEE. Here the CDR3 reads CASSYRVGGYTF. DNA of the CDR3: TGTGCCAGCAGCTACAGGGTAGGAGGCTACACCTTC.

As DNA, the CDR3 is TGTGCCAGCAGTCCACTCCTGAGGGATGAAAAACTGTTTTTT. It codes for CASSPLLRDEKLFF. The V gene is TRBV6-6, the J gene TRBJ1-4, with D hard to call. Trimming stripped 5 bases from V and 6 bases from J, with 13 bases between. The length of the CDR3 is 14 residues. Germline CDR1 MNHNY, CDR2 SVGAGI (reference sequence).

The CDR3 bases are TGTGCCAGTAGTCCCAGTGCGGCGAATTCTAACTATGGCTACACCTTC. Its translation is CASSPSAANSNYGYTF. The chain joins TRBV19 to TRBJ1-2, with D uncertain. V was pared by 5 bases and J by 0 bases, with 16 bases between. This CDR3 has 16 residues. CDR1 LNHDA and CDR2 SQIVND come from the germline V gene (reference sequence).

The gene calls are TRBV6-2 or TRBV6-3 and TRBJ1-4, with D unclear. From germline, CDR1 is MNHEY and CDR2 SVGEGT. Trimming took off 2 bases at V and 7 bases at J, with 8 bases between the two ends. CDR3 size: 13 residues. Here the CDR3 DNA reads TGTGCCAGCAGTTACCACCGACTTGAAAAACTGTTTTTT. Protein: CASSYHRLEKLFF.

This chain uses TRBV7-2 with TRBJ2-5; the match to TRBD1 covers 9 bases. This CDR3 has 17 amino acids. Germline trimming cut 5 bases from V and 2 bases from J; bases unmatched to any gene: 12. CDR1 and CDR2 (germline): SGHTA, FQGNSA. Here the CDR3 DNA reads TGTGCCAGCAGCCCAAGCTCCGGGACAGGGTCACAAGAGACCCAGTACTTC. Protein: CASSPSSGTGSQETQYF.

This chain links TRBV18 with TRBJ1-2; TRBD1 agrees at 7 bases. The trim removed 3 bases at V and 2 bases at J, leaving 9 bases unmatched. The CDR3 is made up of 16 amino acids. CDR1 and CDR2 from the germline V gene are KGHSH and LQKENI. CDR3 bases: TGTGCCAGCTCACCCCTGGCAGGGGGGCTGAACTATGGCTACACCTTC. Translated, it gives CASSPLAGGLNYGYTF.

This clone was seen repeatedly, ten times or more. The V and J genes are TRBV7-3 and TRBJ2-2, with D possibly being TRBD1 (6 bases). The V gene lost 5 bases and the J gene lost 4 bases, with 14 bases spanning the gap. This CDR3 region has 15 residues. CDR1 is SGHTA and CDR2 is FQGTGA in the germline V gene. The CDR3 DNA is TGTGCCAGCAGCCTGGACAGAATGGGCACCGGGGAGCTGTTTTTT. Translated: CASSLDRMGTGELFF.

This sequence joins TRBV7-9 and TRBJ1-6; D uncertain. V was cut by 4 bases and J by 6 bases, with 10 bases left in between. Germline CDR1 SEHNR, CDR2 FQNEAQ (reference sequence). The CDR3 spans 14 residues. The CDR3 coding sequence is TGTGCCAGCAGCTCCCTAACCCCTAATTCACCCCTCCACTTT. Amino acids: CASSSLTPNSPLHF.

The chain has TRBV19 and TRBJ2-7, with 12 bases lining up with TRBD2. The CDR3 totals 17 residues. From germline, CDR1 is LNHDA and CDR2 SQIVND (reference sequence). J gave up 3 bases and V 4 bases, and 10 bases lay outside the gene matches. The CDR3 region has the DNA TGTGCCAGTAGTAGAGGGACTAGCGGGCAACGGGACTACGAGCAGTACTTC. It is translated as CASSRGTSGQRDYEQYF.

This clone was seen a few times. The CDR3 DNA is TGTGCCAGCAGCTCAGAGACAGGGAACGAGCAGTACTTC. Its translation is CASSSETGNEQYF. The J gene is TRBJ2-7, the V gene TRBV11-2, with 7 bases that match TRBD1. Losses at the gene ends were 4 bases for V and 5 bases for J; bases not matched to a gene: 5. This CDR3 is 13 amino acids long. Germline loops: CDR1 SGHAT, CDR2 FQNNGV.

This clone was picked up one time. The CDR3 spells CASNAGGGYTF. CDR3 DNA: TGTGCCAGCAATGCGGGAGGCGGCTACACCTTC. The genes are TRBV28 and TRBJ1-2; the D is unclear. Between the trimmed V and J ends, which lost 7 bases and 8 bases, there was a span of 11 bases. The CDR3 loop spans 11 amino acids. CDR1 and CDR2 (germline): MDHEN, SYDVKM.

This clone came up a few times. The J gene is TRBJ1-4, the V gene TRBV28, with TRBD1 as a possible D gene (6 bases). The germline V gene encodes CDR1 MDHEN and CDR2 SYDVKM. The CDR3 length is 14 residues. Trimming cost V 8 bases and J 2 bases, with 12 bases left between them. For the CDR3, the DNA is TGTGCCAGCTCGGGGGGGCGGACTAATGAAAAACTGTTTTTT. It yields the protein CASSGGRTNEKLFF.

The chain links TRBV29-1 to TRBJ1-1, with D perhaps matching TRBD1 (6 bases). CDR1 SQVTM and CDR2 ANQGSEA come from the germline V gene. V lost 7 bases, J lost 0 bases, and 12 bases lay in between. The CDR3 totals 13 residues. Written as DNA, the CDR3 is TGCAGCGGGCGGACAGTCATGAACACTGAAGCTTTCTTT. As protein: CSGRTVMNTEAFF.

V gene TRBV27 combines with J gene TRBJ2-7, with 9 nucleotides matching TRBD2. CDR3 length: 21 residues. V shed 4 bases and J 2 bases; nucleotides not matched to a gene: 24. Germline-derived CDR1 and CDR2 are MNHEY and SMNVEV (reference sequence). The chain's CDR3 is CASSWPTPTEIAGDLTYEQYF. The CDR3 DNA sequence: TGTGCCAGCAGTTGGCCGACGCCGACTGAAATAGCGGGAGACTTGACCTACGAGCAGTACTTC.

The rearrangement joins TRBV5-4 to TRBJ1-2, with 9 bases lining up with TRBD1. CDR3 length: 14 residues. J was trimmed by 4 bases and V by 4 bases; bases with no gene match: 5. Germline V gives CDR1 SGHNT, CDR2 YYREEE (reference sequence). The CDR3 region is CASSNPTGGYGYTF. CDR3 nucleotides: TGTGCCAGCAGCAATCCGACAGGGGGCTATGGCTACACCTTC.

This chain links TRBV7-2 with TRBJ2-3; 13 bases map to TRBD2. The CDR3 sequence is 18 residues long. Per the germline V gene, CDR1 is SGHTA and CDR2 is FQGNSA. J gave up 0 bases and V 0 bases, and 3 bases lay outside the gene matches. The CDR3 protein is CASSLALAGGTSTDTQYF. The CDR3 DNA reads as TGTGCCAGCAGCTTAGCACTAGCGGGAGGGACTAGCACAGATACGCAGTATTTT.

This chain uses TRBV4-2 with TRBJ1-1; D might be TRBD1 (6 bases). Germline assignment: CDR1 LGHNA and CDR2 YNFKEQ. Trimming removed 2 bases from V and 0 bases from J, with 7 bases in between. This CDR3 spans 14 amino acids. CDR3 region: CASSQTGMNTEAFF. The CDR3 bases are TGTGCCAGCAGCCAAACAGGGATGAACACTGAAGCTTTCTTT.

The V and J genes are TRBV18 and TRBJ1-1, with D perhaps TRBD1 (5 bases). Germline CDR1 and CDR2: KGHSH and LQKENI. Deletions cut 5 bases from V and 2 bases from J, with 12 bases between. The CDR3 is made up of 14 amino acids. In DNA form, the CDR3 reads TGTGCCAGCTCATCTACAGGAGATAACACTGAAGCTTTCTTT. It yields the protein CASSSTGDNTEAFF. The whole variable domain, filled in from reference TRBV18 and TRBJ1-1, reads NAGVMQNPRHLVRRRGQEARLRCSPMKGHSHVYWYRQLPEEGLKFMVYLQKENIIDESGMPKERFSAEFPKEGPSILRIQQVVRGDSAAYFCASSSTGDNTEAFFGQGTRLTVV.

This rearrangement joins TRBV5-1 to TRBJ2-7, with 7 bases that match TRBD1. The CDR3 runs 13 residues. Germline-derived CDR1 and CDR2 are SGHRS and YFSETQ. Germline trimming cut 5 bases from V and 2 bases from J; bases unmatched to any gene: 4. Written as DNA, the CDR3 is TGCGCCAGCAGGGCCGGGACAGCCTACGAGCAGTACTTC. Residues: CASRAGTAYEQYF.

J is TRBJ1-4 and V is TRBV7-8; 11 nucleotides match TRBD1. V trimming: 5 bases; J trimming: 14 bases; junction bases outside the gene matches: 10. Germline V gene sequence: CDR1 SGHVS, CDR2 FQNEAQ. The CDR3 consists of 14 residues. The CDR3 nucleotides read TGTGCCAGCAGCCCGAGGGACAGGGGGAACGGTCTGTTTTTT. As protein: CASSPRDRGNGLFF.

This clone has only a few counts. This chain joins TRBV6-5 and TRBJ1-6; 8 positions agree with TRBD1. V lost 5 bases to trimming and J lost 10 bases; unmatched junction nucleotides: 7. CDR3 length: 14 residues. Germline assignment: CDR1 MNHEY and CDR2 SVGAGI. CDR3 sequence reads: CASSTRTGRSPLHF. CDR3 coding DNA: TGTGCCAGCAGTACGAGGACAGGGCGGTCACCCCTCCACTTT.